The rows below give T cell receptor beta chains drawn from one sample of a study of shared clonotypes between healthy human individuals. The method was immunoSEQ multiplex PCR; TCRdb's version includes in-frame clones alone and lacks a portion of them. This table holds roughly 2.5 million clones, approximately 94% found once. Sequencing used naive CD4+ T cells sorted from blood. All receptors derive from a man between 18 and 29 years old in good health. The CDR3 runs from the conserved cysteine through the conserved F or W. The D gene is left open where the match is weak. Clone size is stated in some rows and not others, as once, few, many or a class when expanded.

clone size	D gene	J gene	V gene	CDR3 DNA	CDR3 protein
NA	TRBD1	TRBJ1-3	TRBV14	TGTGCCAGCAGCCAAGATCTGCCCGCAGGGGGCTTTTCTGGAAACACCATATATTTT	CASSQDLPAGGFSGNTIYF
NA	NA	TRBJ1-5	TRBV30	TGTGCCTGGAGTGGTACAGGGAGCAATCAGCCCCAGCATTTT	CAWSGTGSNQPQHF
NA	NA	TRBJ1-2	TRBV30	TGTGCCTGGAGTGTAGGGGGGGAAGCGGGCTACACCTTC	CAWSVGGEAGYTF
NA	TRBD1	TRBJ2-7	TRBV6-5	TGTGCCAGCAGTTTATACAGGGGGAGCGAGCAGTACTTC	CASSLYRGSEQYF
once	TRBD1	TRBJ1-2	TRBV18	TGTGCCAGCTCACCACAGGCAGGGGGCCCATCTAACTATGGCTACACCTTC	CASSPQAGGPSNYGYTF
NA	NA	TRBJ2-1	TRBV11-2	TGTGCCAGCAGCTCCGGGATCGACAATGAGCAGTTCTTC	CASSSGIDNEQFF
few	NA	TRBJ1-1	TRBV14	TGTGCCAGCAGCGGGAGGGGGACTGAAGCTTTCTTT	CASSGRGTEAFF
few	NA	TRBJ1-6	TRBV5-1	TGCGCCAGCAGCTTGGGGGGGACATCACCCCTCCACTTT	CASSLGGTSPLHF
NA	NA	TRBJ2-7	TRBV7-2	TGTGCCAGCAGTCCCGGTGACAGTCACTTCTACGAGCAGTACTTC	CASSPGDSHFYEQYF
NA	NA	TRBJ2-7	TRBV7-2	TGTGCCAGCAGCGACAGACCGCGCGAGCAGTACTTC	CASSDRPREQYF
NA	NA	TRBJ2-1	TRBV30	TGTGCCTGGAGTGTACAAAGGGTTGAGCAGTTCTTC	CAWSVQRVEQFF
NA	TRBD2	TRBJ2-3	TRBV6-5	TGTGCCAGCAGTTATAGCGGACTAGCAGTAGATACGCAGTATTTT	CASSYSGLAVDTQYF
NA	TRBD2	TRBJ2-2	TRBV7-6	TGTGCCAGCAGCCGAACGACTAGCCCGAGCACCGGGGAGCTGTTTTTT	CASSRTTSPSTGELFF
NA	TRBD1	TRBJ2-5	TRBV29-1	TGCAGCGTCGACAGGGGCGCGGGGAAAGAGACCCAGTACTTC	CSVDRGAGKETQYF
NA	NA	TRBJ2-1	TRBV7-9	TGTGCCAGCAGCTTACCCTTGAGGGTCTCCTACAATGAGCAGTTCTTC	CASSLPLRVSYNEQFF
NA	TRBD1	TRBJ1-2	TRBV5-6	TGTGCCAGCAGCTTGGGGTGGACAGGGGGTCTCTATGGCTACACCTTC	CASSLGWTGGLYGYTF
NA	NA	TRBJ1-5	TRBV10-3	TGTGCCATCAGTGGGCCTGGCGATAGCAATCAGCCCCAGCATTTT	CAISGPGDSNQPQHF
NA	NA	TRBJ1-2	TRBV10-3	TGTGCCATCAGTGAGAACCCGAGTTATGGCTACACCTTC	CAISENPSYGYTF
once	TRBD1	TRBJ1-2	TRBV20-1	TGCAGTAAAGGGACAGCCCTGGGCTACACCTTC	CSKGTALGYTF
NA	NA	TRBJ1-1	TRBV7-3	TGTGCCAGCAGCCCAGGATCAACCTTGAACACTGAAGCTTTCTTT	CASSPGSTLNTEAFF
once	NA	TRBJ2-1	TRBV2	TGTGCCAGCAGTGTGCAGAACAATGAGCAGTTCTTC	CASSVQNNEQFF
NA	NA	TRBJ2-2	TRBV19	TGTGCCAGTAGTTTAACGAACACCGGGGAGCTGTTTTTT	CASSLTNTGELFF
NA	NA	TRBJ2-2	TRBV5-1	TGCGCCAGCAGCGTAACGGGACCATGGACCGGGGAGCTGTTTTTT	CASSVTGPWTGELFF
NA	NA	TRBJ1-5	TRBV7-9	TGTGCCAGCAGTCTGGAAGGGGGAGGAAGCAATCAGCCCCAGCATTTT	CASSLEGGGSNQPQHF
NA	TRBD2	TRBJ2-1	TRBV7-3	TGTGCCAGCAGCTCCAAACTAGCGGGGGCCTACAATGAGCAGTTCTTC	CASSSKLAGAYNEQFF
NA	NA	TRBJ2-6	TRBV18	TGTGCCAGCTCACCGCTACTCCAGGGGTCCGGGGCCAACGTCCTGACTTTC	CASSPLLQGSGANVLTF
NA	TRBD1	TRBJ2-5	TRBV9	TGTGCCAGCAGCGCCACCGGGACAGAGAAAGAGACCCAGTACTTC	CASSATGTEKETQYF
NA	TRBD1	TRBJ2-2	TRBV19	TGTGCCAGCACTCCGGGACAGCCAAACACCGGGGAGCTGTTTTTT	CASTPGQPNTGELFF
NA	NA	TRBJ1-2	TRBV7-2	TGTGCCAGCAGAAACACTGCTGGCTATGGCTACACCTTC	CASRNTAGYGYTF
NA	NA	TRBJ1-5	TRBV6-5	TGTGCCAGCACGGAGGGGGTCCAGCCCCAGCATTTT	CASTEGVQPQHF
NA	NA	TRBJ1-1	TRBV18	TGTGCCAGCTCACCACCCGAGCCTTTGAACACTGAAGCTTTCTTT	CASSPPEPLNTEAFF
once	NA	TRBJ2-2	TRBV6-5	TGTGCCAGCAGTTACAGTCCCGGGGAGCTGTTTTTT	CASSYSPGELFF
NA	TRBD1	TRBJ2-1	TRBV29-1	TGCAGCTCATCCGGACAGGGCAAGGGCCCCCCTGAGCAGTTCTTC	CSSSGQGKGPPEQFF
NA	NA	TRBJ2-7	TRBV5-1	TGCGCCAGCAGCTTGTTCTCCACCGACGGGGGAGCCTCCTACGAGCAGTACTTC	CASSLFSTDGGASYEQYF
NA	NA	TRBJ2-5	TRBV11-3	TGTGCCAGCAGCTTAGGGGGACGGACTAAAGAGACCCAGTACTTC	CASSLGGRTKETQYF
NA	TRBD1	TRBJ2-2	TRBV27	TGTGCCAGCAGTTTTGGGACAGGGGCCGCGGAGCTGTTTTTT	CASSFGTGAAELFF
once	NA	TRBJ1-2	TRBV29-1	TGCAGCGTTGCTACACCACCTTATGGCTACACCTTC	CSVATPPYGYTF
NA	NA	TRBJ1-1	TRBV5-5	TGTGCCAGCAGCTCCGCGGAGTTCAGCTCAAACACTGAAGCTTTCTTT	CASSSAEFSSNTEAFF
NA	NA	TRBJ2-6	TRBV18	TGTGCCAGCTCACCACGAGGGGGGGAGTCTGGGGCCAACGTCCTGACTTTC	CASSPRGGESGANVLTF
NA	NA	TRBJ2-2	TRBV27	TGTGCCAGCAGTTTATTGGGTGGGGGCACCGGGGAGCTGTTTTTT	CASSLLGGGTGELFF
once	NA	TRBJ1-1	TRBV28	TGTGCCAGCAGTTTTTCCTCGAACACTGAAGCTTTCTTT	CASSFSSNTEAFF
NA	TRBD2	TRBJ2-1	TRBV5-4	TGTGCCAGCAGCTCGCGGGAGGCGAATTACAATGAGCAGTTCTTC	CASSSREANYNEQFF
NA	NA	TRBJ2-2	TRBV9	TGTGCCAGCAGCGTCATCTCGGCCAACACCGGGGAGCTGTTTTTT	CASSVISANTGELFF